Listed below are T cell receptor beta chains from one sample, sequenced in a study of cytomegalovirus exposure and HLA in healthy donors. Libraries were prepared by immunoSEQ multiplex PCR; TCRdb keeps only in-frame clonotypes and omits some of them. The sample gives roughly 140,000 clones, roughly nine tenths of which show up once; about 3.1% is in the top ten. Source material: PBMCs. Receptors were obtained from a woman under 30 in good health and CMV-seropositive. Each CDR3 is given with its conserved first and last residue. A D gene is named only where the DNA matches it firmly. Where a row states a size, it is once, few, many or the class of an expanded clone; other rows omit it.

j_call: TRBJ2-7
v_call: TRBV19
d_call: TRBD2
clone_size: few
cdr3_nt: TGTGCCAGTAGTATAGCCCGGACTAGCCGCGGGGACGAGCAGTACTTC
cdr3_aa: CASSIARTSRGDEQYF

j_call: TRBJ1-3
v_call: TRBV6-1
d_call: TRBD1
clone_size: .
cdr3_nt: TGTGCCAGCACCCGACAGGGGGCCACGGGAAACACCATATATTTT
cdr3_aa: CASTRQGATGNTIYF

j_call: TRBJ2-2
v_call: TRBV5-4
d_call: .
clone_size: many
cdr3_nt: TGTGCCAGCAGCCCCCTCGAAAGGGGCACCGGGGAGCTGTTTTTT
cdr3_aa: CASSPLERGTGELFF

j_call: TRBJ1-2
v_call: TRBV7-2
d_call: .
clone_size: once
cdr3_nt: TGTGCCAGCAGCTATCTAGGTGAGGGTTATCGATTCGGCTACACCTTC
cdr3_aa: CASSYLGEGYRFGYTF

j_call: TRBJ2-1
v_call: TRBV27
d_call: TRBD2
clone_size: .
cdr3_nt: TGTGCCAGCAAAACTCTAGCGGGGACTTCTAATGAGCAGTTCTTC
cdr3_aa: CASKTLAGTSNEQFF

j_call: TRBJ2-3
v_call: TRBV28
d_call: TRBD2
clone_size: .
cdr3_nt: TGTGCCAGCAGTTGGACCGGGACTAGCGGGAAGAATAAGTATTTT
cdr3_aa: CASSWTGTSGKNKYF

j_call: TRBJ1-5
v_call: TRBV29-1
d_call: .
clone_size: .
cdr3_nt: TGCAGCGTTACCCTGCGGGAAGATCAGCCCCAGCATTTT
cdr3_aa: CSVTLREDQPQHF

j_call: TRBJ2-7
v_call: TRBV4-3
d_call: TRBD1
clone_size: .
cdr3_nt: TGCGCCAGCAGCCACATGGGACAGGGAGACTACGAGCAGTACTTC
cdr3_aa: CASSHMGQGDYEQYF

j_call: TRBJ2-7
v_call: TRBV11-2
d_call: .
clone_size: .
cdr3_nt: TGTGCCAGCAGCTGGCCTGGGGCACGAGAGCAGTACTTC
cdr3_aa: CASSWPGAREQYF

j_call: TRBJ2-5
v_call: TRBV6-5
d_call: TRBD1
clone_size: once
cdr3_nt: TGTGCCAGCAGTAACCGACAGGGAATAGAGACCCAGTACTTC
cdr3_aa: CASSNRQGIETQYF

j_call: TRBJ2-1
v_call: TRBV11-3
d_call: .
clone_size: .
cdr3_nt: TGTGCCAGCAGCGGTAGCGAGAGCTCCTACAATGAGCAGTTCTTC
cdr3_aa: CASSGSESSYNEQFF

j_call: TRBJ2-3
v_call: TRBV13
d_call: .
clone_size: .
cdr3_nt: TGTGCCAGCAGCTTAGGCACCGGGGGGCGTAGCACAGATACGCAGTATTTT
cdr3_aa: CASSLGTGGRSTDTQYF

j_call: TRBJ2-1
v_call: TRBV13
d_call: TRBD2
clone_size: .
cdr3_nt: TGTGCCAGCACCGGACTAGCGGCCTACAATGAGCAGTTCTTC
cdr3_aa: CASTGLAAYNEQFF

j_call: TRBJ1-1
v_call: TRBV25-1
d_call: TRBD1
clone_size: .
cdr3_nt: TGTGCCAGCAGGTTACAGGGGGCTAGTGAAGCTTTCTTT
cdr3_aa: CASRLQGASEAFF

j_call: TRBJ2-5
v_call: TRBV11-2
d_call: TRBD1
clone_size: .
cdr3_nt: TGTGCCAGCAGCCCCGGACAGGTCCGCGAGACCCAGTACTTC
cdr3_aa: CASSPGQVRETQYF

j_call: TRBJ1-1
v_call: TRBV9
d_call: TRBD1
clone_size: .
cdr3_nt: TGTGCCAGCAGCGCCGGACAGGGGGCGGACACTGAAGCTTTCTTT
cdr3_aa: CASSAGQGADTEAFF

j_call: TRBJ1-3
v_call: TRBV6-6
d_call: TRBD1
clone_size: once
cdr3_nt: TGTGCCAGCAGTCTTGACACAGGGGCCTCTGGAAACACCATATATTTT
cdr3_aa: CASSLDTGASGNTIYF

j_call: TRBJ2-2
v_call: TRBV4-2
d_call: TRBD2
clone_size: .
cdr3_nt: TGTGCCAGCAGCCAAATACTAGCGGGAGGGACTAACACCGGGGAGCTGTTTTTT
cdr3_aa: CASSQILAGGTNTGELFF

j_call: TRBJ2-2
v_call: TRBV19
d_call: TRBD1
clone_size: .
cdr3_nt: TGTGCCAGTACCGGGACAGGGGTCACCGGGGAGCTGTTTTTT
cdr3_aa: CASTGTGVTGELFF

j_call: TRBJ1-2
v_call: TRBV10-1
d_call: .
clone_size: .
cdr3_nt: TGCGCCAGCAGTGAGTCAGCTTACTATGGCTACACCTTC
cdr3_aa: CASSESAYYGYTF

j_call: TRBJ2-1
v_call: TRBV6-5
d_call: .
clone_size: once
cdr3_nt: TGTGCCAGCAGTTACTCCCCTTACAATGAGCAGTTCTTC
cdr3_aa: CASSYSPYNEQFF

j_call: TRBJ1-5
v_call: TRBV7-6
d_call: .
clone_size: .
cdr3_nt: TGTGCCAGCAGCTTAGCATCGGGCAATCAGCCCCAGCATTTT
cdr3_aa: CASSLASGNQPQHF

j_call: TRBJ2-7
v_call: TRBV11-3
d_call: TRBD1
clone_size: .
cdr3_nt: TGTGCCAGCAGAGACACAGGGGTCGAGCAGTACTTC
cdr3_aa: CASRDTGVEQYF

j_call: TRBJ1-1
v_call: TRBV28
d_call: .
clone_size: .
cdr3_nt: TGTGCCATCACCCTAGGCAGCCAATCCACTGAAGCTTTCTTT
cdr3_aa: CAITLGSQSTEAFF

j_call: TRBJ2-1
v_call: TRBV5-1
d_call: TRBD2
clone_size: .
cdr3_nt: TGCGCCAGCAGCCAAGGGACTAGAGGGGTCGGGCAGTTCTTC
cdr3_aa: CASSQGTRGVGQFF

j_call: TRBJ2-2
v_call: TRBV28
d_call: .
clone_size: once
cdr3_nt: TGTGCCAGCAGTTTTCGGAGCATAACCGGGGAGCTGTTTTTT
cdr3_aa: CASSFRSITGELFF

j_call: TRBJ2-7
v_call: TRBV10-3
d_call: TRBD2
clone_size: .
cdr3_nt: TGTGCCATCAGTGCTCAACTAGCGGGACTGAGCTCCTACGAGCAGTACTTC
cdr3_aa: CAISAQLAGLSSYEQYF

j_call: TRBJ2-5
v_call: TRBV5-1
d_call: .
clone_size: .
cdr3_nt: TGCGCCAGCAGCTTGGACCGGGAAGAGACCCAGTACTTC
cdr3_aa: CASSLDREETQYF

j_call: TRBJ1-1
v_call: TRBV19
d_call: .
clone_size: once
cdr3_nt: TGTGCCAGTAGTATCACGGGTGTCAACACTGAAGCTTTCTTT
cdr3_aa: CASSITGVNTEAFF

j_call: TRBJ2-1
v_call: TRBV29-1
d_call: TRBD1
clone_size: .
cdr3_nt: TGCAGCGGAACCGGACAGGGCATGGACAATGAGCAGTTCTTC
cdr3_aa: CSGTGQGMDNEQFF

j_call: TRBJ2-7
v_call: TRBV11-2
d_call: TRBD1
clone_size: .
cdr3_nt: TGTGCCAGCAGCTTCGAATCAGGGGGCGAGCAGTACTTC
cdr3_aa: CASSFESGGEQYF

j_call: TRBJ2-4
v_call: TRBV9
d_call: .
clone_size: .
cdr3_nt: TGTGCCAGCAGCGTATCTTCGGCCAAAAACATTCAGTACTTC
cdr3_aa: CASSVSSAKNIQYF

j_call: TRBJ2-7
v_call: TRBV4-3
d_call: TRBD1
clone_size: .
cdr3_nt: TGCGCCAGCAGCCTCGGGACAGGGGGTCGCGAGCAGTACTTC
cdr3_aa: CASSLGTGGREQYF

j_call: TRBJ2-7
v_call: TRBV7-2
d_call: TRBD2
clone_size: .
cdr3_nt: TGTGCCAGCAGCTTAGTATCGGTAGCGGGACGCGAGCAGTACTTC
cdr3_aa: CASSLVSVAGREQYF

j_call: TRBJ2-3
v_call: TRBV5-6
d_call: .
clone_size: .
cdr3_nt: TGTGCCAGCAACTACAGGGCAGAGGCAGATACGCAGTATTTT
cdr3_aa: CASNYRAEADTQYF

j_call: TRBJ1-1
v_call: TRBV7-2
d_call: .
clone_size: .
cdr3_nt: TGTGCCAGCAGCTTACTGCGGGGCCCCAACACTGAAGCTTTCTTT
cdr3_aa: CASSLLRGPNTEAFF

j_call: TRBJ1-1
v_call: TRBV29-1
d_call: TRBD1
clone_size: .
cdr3_nt: TGCAGCGTTCTAAGGACAGGGGGGGAGAACACTGAAGCTTTCTTT
cdr3_aa: CSVLRTGGENTEAFF

j_call: TRBJ1-2
v_call: TRBV19
d_call: TRBD1
clone_size: .
cdr3_nt: TGTGCCAGTAGTATTTGGGGACAGGGGGTTGGCTACACCTTC
cdr3_aa: CASSIWGQGVGYTF

j_call: TRBJ1-3
v_call: TRBV29-1
d_call: .
clone_size: once
cdr3_nt: TGCAGCGTTCTTGGAAACACCATATATTTT
cdr3_aa: CSVLGNTIYF

j_call: TRBJ2-1
v_call: TRBV7-2
d_call: TRBD2
clone_size: .
cdr3_nt: TGTGCCAGCAGCAGAACTAGCGACTCCTACAATGAGCAGTTCTTC
cdr3_aa: CASSRTSDSYNEQFF

j_call: TRBJ2-1
v_call: TRBV6-5
d_call: .
clone_size: .
cdr3_nt: TGTGCCAGCAGTCCTCGGCAGGGCGCTTACAATGAGCAGTTCTTC
cdr3_aa: CASSPRQGAYNEQFF

j_call: TRBJ2-7
v_call: TRBV27
d_call: TRBD2
clone_size: .
cdr3_nt: TGTGCCAGCAGTCCCGGACTAGCGGGAGGCTATTACGAGCAGTACTTC
cdr3_aa: CASSPGLAGGYYEQYF

j_call: TRBJ2-1
v_call: TRBV7-9
d_call: .
clone_size: .
cdr3_nt: TGTGCCAGCAGCTTATCCTCACAGAGCAATGAGCAGTTCTTC
cdr3_aa: CASSLSSQSNEQFF

j_call: TRBJ2-5
v_call: TRBV7-2
d_call: .
clone_size: .
cdr3_nt: TGTGCCAGCAGCTTCGGTAATTCCTGGACCCAGTACTTC
cdr3_aa: CASSFGNSWTQYF

j_call: TRBJ2-7
v_call: TRBV5-6
d_call: TRBD1
clone_size: once
cdr3_nt: TGTGCCAGCAGCGGACAGGGGCTAGAAAAAGAGCAGTACTTC
cdr3_aa: CASSGQGLEKEQYF

j_call: TRBJ2-6
v_call: TRBV11-2
d_call: TRBD2
clone_size: once
cdr3_nt: TGTGCCAGCAGCTTAGCGGGAGGGCTCTCTGGGGCCAACGTCCTGACTTTC
cdr3_aa: CASSLAGGLSGANVLTF

j_call: TRBJ1-3
v_call: TRBV2
d_call: TRBD1
clone_size: .
cdr3_nt: TGTGCCAGCAGTGAATCAGGGGGCTCAGCGTCTGGAAACACCATATATTTT
cdr3_aa: CASSESGGSASGNTIYF